This T cell receptor beta chain was obtained from a study of shared clonotypes between healthy human individuals. Profiled with immunoSEQ multiplex PCR; TCRdb holds only in-frame clones, not every one. The profile covers about 800,000 clones, with just over 95% appearing a single time and 0.2% to 0.25% taken by the ten largest. Selected positively for CCR7 and CD45RO-negative, naive CD8 cells excluded terminally differentiated effector memory CD45RA+ cells. Trimming left V 0 bases short and J 2 bases short, with 11 bases between. CDR1 is LNHNV and CDR2 is YYDKDF in the germline V gene (reference sequence). The CDR3 extends over 15 amino acids.

The material sequenced was naive CD8+ T cells sorted from blood. This chain connects TRBV15 to TRBJ2-7; D is uncertain. The source of this sequence is a man aged 25-45 years in good health. CDR3 residues: CATSRDTDPPYEQYF. In DNA form, the CDR3 reads TGTGCCACCAGCAGAGATACGGACCCCCCCTACGAGCAGTACTTC.